This record looks at one TCR beta chain sequence and its context. Its antigen remains unknown. The data were obtained in a study of cytomegalovirus exposure and HLA in healthy donors. Study-wide context: Approximately 83 million unique TCRs from HLA-typed donors were held in an early data release.

Points from the study as a whole: With later analysis, a missense DCLRE1C variant became linked to TCR beta V- and J-gene trimming. For most TCR sequences rarity was the rule, although some public TCRs occurred in many donors.

This CDR3 contains 15 residues. In germline, CDR1 is MNHEY, CDR2 SVGAGI. The ends lost 6 bases at V and 4 bases at J; junction bases unmatched: 7. Healthy bone marrow donors made up the donor group. It was with 60 Vbeta and 13 Jbeta primers that the PCR ran. This table comes from immunoSEQ multiplex PCR, and its TCRdb copy is limited to in-frame clones, with some not included. The table has roughly 73,000 clones, approximately 84% seen once. Sequenced material: PBMCs. This TCR was recovered from a woman aged 45-65 years in good health and CMV-seronegative. The rearrangement links TRBV6-5 to TRBJ2-5, with 11 bases that match TRBD1. The CDR3 sequence: CASRQGQGVRETQYF. The CDR3 DNA reads TGTGCCAGCAGGCAGGGACAGGGGGTTCGAGAGACCCAGTACTTC.